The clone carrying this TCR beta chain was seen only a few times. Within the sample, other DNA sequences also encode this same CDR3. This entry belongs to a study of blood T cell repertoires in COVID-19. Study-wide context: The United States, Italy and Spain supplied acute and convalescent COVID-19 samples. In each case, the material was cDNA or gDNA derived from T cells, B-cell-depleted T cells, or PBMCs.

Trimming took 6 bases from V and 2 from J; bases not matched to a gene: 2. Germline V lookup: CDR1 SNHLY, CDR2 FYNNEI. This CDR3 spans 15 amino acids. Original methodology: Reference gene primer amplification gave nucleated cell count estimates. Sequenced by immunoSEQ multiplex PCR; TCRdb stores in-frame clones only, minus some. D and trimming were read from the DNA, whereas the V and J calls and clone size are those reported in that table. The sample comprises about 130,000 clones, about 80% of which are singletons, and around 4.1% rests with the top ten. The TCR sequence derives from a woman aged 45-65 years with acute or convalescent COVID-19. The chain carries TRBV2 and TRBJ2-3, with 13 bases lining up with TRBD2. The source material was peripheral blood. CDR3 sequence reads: CASSGLAGDTDTQYF. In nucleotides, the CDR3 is TGTGCCAGCAGCGGACTAGCGGGAGACACAGATACGCAGTATTTT. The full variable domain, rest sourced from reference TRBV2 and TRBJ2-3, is EPEVTQTPSHQVTQMGQEVILRCVPISNHLYFYWYRQILGQKVEFLVSFYNNEISEKSEIFDDQFSVERPDGSNFTLKIRSTKLEDSAMYFCASSGLAGDTDTQYFGPGTRLTVL.